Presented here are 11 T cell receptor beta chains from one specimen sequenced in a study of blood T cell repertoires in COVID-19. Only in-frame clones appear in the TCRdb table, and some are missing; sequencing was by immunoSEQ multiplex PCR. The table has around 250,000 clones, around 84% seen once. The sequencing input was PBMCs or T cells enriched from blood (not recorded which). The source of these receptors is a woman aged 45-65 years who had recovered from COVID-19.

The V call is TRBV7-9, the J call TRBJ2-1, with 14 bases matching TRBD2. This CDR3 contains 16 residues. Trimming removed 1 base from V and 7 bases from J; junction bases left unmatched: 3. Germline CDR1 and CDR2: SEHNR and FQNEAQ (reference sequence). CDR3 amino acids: CASSLGLAGGQNEQFF. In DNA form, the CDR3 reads TGTGCCAGCAGCTTAGGACTAGCGGGAGGGCAGAATGAGCAGTTCTTC.

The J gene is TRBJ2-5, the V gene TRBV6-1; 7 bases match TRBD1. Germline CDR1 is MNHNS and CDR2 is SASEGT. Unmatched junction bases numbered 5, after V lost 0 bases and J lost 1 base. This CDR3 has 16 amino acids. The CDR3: CASSEATGRFQETQYF. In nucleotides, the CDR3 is TGTGCCAGCAGTGAAGCGACAGGGCGTTTCCAAGAGACCCAGTACTTC.

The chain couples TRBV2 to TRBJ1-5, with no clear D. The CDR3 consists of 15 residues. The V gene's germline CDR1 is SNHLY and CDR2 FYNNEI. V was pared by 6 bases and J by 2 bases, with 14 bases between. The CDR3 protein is CASRSSPRGNQPQHF. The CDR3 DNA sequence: TGTGCCAGCAGGAGCTCCCCCCGCGGCAATCAGCCCCAGCATTTT.

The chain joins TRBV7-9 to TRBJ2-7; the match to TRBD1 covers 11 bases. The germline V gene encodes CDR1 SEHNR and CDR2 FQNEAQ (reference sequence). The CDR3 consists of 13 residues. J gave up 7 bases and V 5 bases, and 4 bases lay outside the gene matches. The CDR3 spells CASSRGTGGEQYF. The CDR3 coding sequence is TGTGCCAGCAGCCGAGGGACAGGGGGAGAGCAGTACTTC.

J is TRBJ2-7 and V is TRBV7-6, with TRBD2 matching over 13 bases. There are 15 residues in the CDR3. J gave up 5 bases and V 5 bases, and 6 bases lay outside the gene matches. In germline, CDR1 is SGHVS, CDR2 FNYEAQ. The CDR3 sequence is CASSPGLAGVHEQYF. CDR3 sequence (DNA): TGTGCCAGCAGCCCAGGACTAGCGGGAGTGCACGAGCAGTACTTC. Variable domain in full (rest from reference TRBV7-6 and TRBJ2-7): GAGVSQSPRYKVTKRGQDVALRCDPISGHVSLYWYRQALGQGPEFLTYFNYEAQQDKSGLPNDRFSAERPEGSISTLTIQRTEQRDSAMYRCASSPGLAGVHEQYFGPGTRLTVT.

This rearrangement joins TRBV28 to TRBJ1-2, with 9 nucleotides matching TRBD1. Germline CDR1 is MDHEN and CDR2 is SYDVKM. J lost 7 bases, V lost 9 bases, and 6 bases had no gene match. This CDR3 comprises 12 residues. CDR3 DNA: TGTGCCAGTAGGACAGGGGCGTTTGGCTACACCTTC. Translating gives CASRTGAFGYTF.

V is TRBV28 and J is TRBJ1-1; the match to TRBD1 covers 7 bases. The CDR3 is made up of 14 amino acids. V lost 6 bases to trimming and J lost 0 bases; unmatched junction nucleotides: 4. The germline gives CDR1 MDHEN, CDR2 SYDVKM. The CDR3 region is CASRGTDLNTEAFF. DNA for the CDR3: TGTGCCAGCAGGGGGACAGACTTGAACACTGAAGCTTTCTTT.

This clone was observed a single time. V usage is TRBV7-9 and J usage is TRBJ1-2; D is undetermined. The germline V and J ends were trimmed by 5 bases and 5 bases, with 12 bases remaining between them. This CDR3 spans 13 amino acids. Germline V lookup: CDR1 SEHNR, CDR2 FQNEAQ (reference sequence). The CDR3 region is CASSPQRGYGYTF. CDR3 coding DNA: TGTGCCAGCAGCCCTCAGCGCGGGTATGGCTACACCTTC.

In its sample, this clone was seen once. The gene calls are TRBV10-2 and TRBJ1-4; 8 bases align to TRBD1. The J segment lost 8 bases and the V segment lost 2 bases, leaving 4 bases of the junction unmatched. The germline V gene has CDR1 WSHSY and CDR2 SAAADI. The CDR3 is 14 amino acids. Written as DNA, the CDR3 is TGCGCCAGCAGTGAGGACAGGGGTGGCGAAAAACTGTTTTTT. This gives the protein CASSEDRGGEKLFF.

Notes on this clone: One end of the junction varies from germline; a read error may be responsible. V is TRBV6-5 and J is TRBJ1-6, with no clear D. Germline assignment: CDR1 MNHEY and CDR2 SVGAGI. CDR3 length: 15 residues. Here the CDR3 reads CASRLDFSHNSPLHF. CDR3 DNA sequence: TGTGCCAGTAGACTTGACTTCTCCCATAATTCACCCCTCCACTTT.

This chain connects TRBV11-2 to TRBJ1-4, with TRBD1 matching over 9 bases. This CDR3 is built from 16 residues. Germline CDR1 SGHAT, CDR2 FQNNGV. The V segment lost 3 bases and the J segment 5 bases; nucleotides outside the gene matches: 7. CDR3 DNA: TGTGCCAGCAGCTTGGCCTCGGGACAGGGAAATGAAAAACTGTTTTTT. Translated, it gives CASSLASGQGNEKLFF.